The rows below give T cell receptor beta chains drawn from one sample of a study of T cells in localized non-small cell lung cancer. This table comes from immunoSEQ multiplex PCR, and its TCRdb copy is limited to in-frame clones, with some not included. The table records tens of thousands of clones, 65% to 85% of them present only once. Sequencing was performed on peripheral blood mononuclear cells, taken before any cancer treatment. The receptors shown here come from a man between 40 and 75 years old with stage III lung adenocarcinoma. CDR3s include the opening cysteine and the closing phenylalanine or tryptophan. D genes are given only for firm matches. Some rows mark clone size as missing; the rest say once, few, many or name a class of expanded clone.

D gene	V gene	J gene	clone size	CDR3 DNA	CDR3 protein
.	TRBV10-3	TRBJ2-7	.	TGTGCCACCACTCCGGGGTCAGGCGAGCAGTACTTC	CATTPGSGEQYF
.	TRBV19	TRBJ1-4	once	TGTGCCAGTAGTATAGCCGTGGGATTGTGGGGTGAAAAACTGTTTTTT	CASSIAVGLWGEKLFF
TRBD1	TRBV5-3	TRBJ2-2	.	TGTGCCAGGCCGGTGGACAGGTATACGAACACCGGGGAGCTGTTTTTT	CARPVDRYTNTGELFF
.	TRBV5-1	TRBJ1-1	.	TGCGCCAGCAGCTTGTCAGGTTCCCCTGAAGCTTTCTTT	CASSLSGSPEAFF
.	TRBV6-5	TRBJ2-2	.	TGTGCCAGCAGTTACTTGGGCCCGAGCACCGGGGAGCTGTTTTTT	CASSYLGPSTGELFF
.	TRBV7-6	TRBJ2-1	.	TGTGCCAGCAGCATAATCGGAGGGACCTACAATGAGCAGTTCTTC	CASSIIGGTYNEQFF
.	TRBV27	TRBJ1-5	.	TGTGCCAGCAGTCCCGTGGGGGGCTATCAGCCCCAGCATTTT	CASSPVGGYQPQHF
.	TRBV2	TRBJ1-2	.	TGTGCCAGCAGTGAAAACCCCGCTCTCTATGGCTACACCTTC	CASSENPALYGYTF
.	TRBV5-4	TRBJ1-2	.	TGTGCCAGCAGCGCCAGGGATAACTATGGCTACACCTTC	CASSARDNYGYTF
TRBD1	TRBV7-3	TRBJ2-7	.	TGTGCCAGCAGCCCAAGTCTGGGGACAGCTAACGAGCAGTACTTC	CASSPSLGTANEQYF
.	TRBV5-1	TRBJ1-1	.	TGCGCCAGCAGCCCGGGACCATCGAACACTGAAGCTTTCTTT	CASSPGPSNTEAFF
.	TRBV11-3	TRBJ1-1	.	TGTGCCAGCAGCTTAGGCGCGCTCCTGGCCACTGAAGCTTTCTTT	CASSLGALLATEAFF
TRBD2	TRBV7-2	TRBJ2-3	.	TGTGCCAGCAGCTCAGCGGGGTACACAGATACGCAGTATTTT	CASSSAGYTDTQYF
.	TRBV9	TRBJ1-6	.	TGTGCCAGCAGCGTAGCGGCGGGCGAAAATTCACCCCTCCACTTT	CASSVAAGENSPLHF
.	TRBV14	TRBJ2-5	.	TGTGCCAGCAGCCAAGCCCCACAAGAGACCCAGTACTTC	CASSQAPQETQYF
.	TRBV19	TRBJ1-3	.	TGTGCCAGTATCTCGAGCTCTGGAAACACCATATATTTT	CASISSSGNTIYF
.	TRBV19	TRBJ1-2	.	TGTGCCAGTACCTTTAAGGGCGGGGCCTCGGTAAGCTACACCTTC	CASTFKGGASVSYTF
TRBD1	TRBV10-2	TRBJ1-5	.	TGCGCCAGCAGTGAGGGGGGCAGGGGGCCCAATCAGCCCCAGCATTTT	CASSEGGRGPNQPQHF
.	TRBV9	TRBJ1-4	few	TGTGCCAGCAGCGTAGGGGAAACAACTAATGAAAAACTGTTTTTT	CASSVGETTNEKLFF
.	TRBV27	TRBJ1-1	.	TGTGCCAGCAGTTTAGTTCTCCAGGGACCGTCCACTGAAGCTTTCTTT	CASSLVLQGPSTEAFF
.	TRBV6-1	TRBJ1-5	few	TGTGCCACCCTTCCCTTCGAGGGGGGAAATCAGCCCCAGCATTTT	CATLPFEGGNQPQHF
TRBD1	TRBV7-2	TRBJ1-1	.	TGTGCCAGCAGCCGCCAGACAGGGATGAACACTGAAGCTTTCTTT	CASSRQTGMNTEAFF
.	TRBV18	TRBJ1-1	.	TGTGCCAGCTCCCTAAAGGGGGGAGAGGGCACTGAAGCTTTCTTT	CASSLKGGEGTEAFF
.	TRBV28	TRBJ1-5	.	TGTGCCAGCAGCTCATACGGGACACTTAGCAATCAGCCCCAGCATTTT	CASSSYGTLSNQPQHF
.	TRBV7-3	TRBJ2-2	.	TGTGCCAGCAGCTTAACTAGTCGGACCGGGGAGCTGTTTTTT	CASSLTSRTGELFF
.	TRBV25-1	TRBJ2-7	.	TGTGCCAGCAGTGAACTAATGACAGCCGAGCAGTACTTC	CASSELMTAEQYF
.	TRBV5-1	TRBJ2-6	.	TGCGCCAGCAGCTTGGCCCTCGGGCCTGGGGCCAACGTCCTGACTTTC	CASSLALGPGANVLTF